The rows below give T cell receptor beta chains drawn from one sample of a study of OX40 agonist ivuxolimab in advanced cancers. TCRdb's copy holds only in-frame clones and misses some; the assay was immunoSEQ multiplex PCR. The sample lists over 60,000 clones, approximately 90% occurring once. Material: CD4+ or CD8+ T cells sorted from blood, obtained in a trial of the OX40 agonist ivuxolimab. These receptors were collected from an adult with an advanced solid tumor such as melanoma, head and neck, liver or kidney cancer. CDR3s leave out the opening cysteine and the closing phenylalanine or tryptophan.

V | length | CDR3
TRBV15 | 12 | ATSRDFREYGYT
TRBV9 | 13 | ASSPRTGGNTEAF
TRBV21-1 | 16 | ASSKSPEGGSRNTEAF
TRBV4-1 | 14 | ASSQEGAGVRTEAF
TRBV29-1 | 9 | SVEDLDEQY
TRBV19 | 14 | ASSGSDSTSIYEQY
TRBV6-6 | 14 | ASSPGTNVGRYIQY
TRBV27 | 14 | ASTPDPRPRRYEQY
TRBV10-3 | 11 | AISAGGPYGYT
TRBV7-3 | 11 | ASRSRDNQPQH
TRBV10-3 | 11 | AIVSGPTGELF
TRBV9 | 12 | ASSPTSYYNEQF
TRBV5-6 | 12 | ASSFAGHTDTQY
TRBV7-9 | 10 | ASSNVWETQY
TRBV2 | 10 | ASSEGTDTQY
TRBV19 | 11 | ASSIAYDRDGI
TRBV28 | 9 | ASSLNNEQF
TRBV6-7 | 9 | ASSEIDTQY
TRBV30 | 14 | AWSPPVGYGANVLT
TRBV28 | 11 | ASSTDRNTEAF
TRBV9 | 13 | ASSVGPAKQETQY
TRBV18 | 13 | ASSPFGRERYEQY
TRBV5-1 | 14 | ASSRGLAEGGETQY
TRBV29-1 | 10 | SVVRASETQY
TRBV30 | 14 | AWSDRTADTGNTIY
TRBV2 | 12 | ASSEALRGETQY
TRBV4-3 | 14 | ASSQERASGALTQY
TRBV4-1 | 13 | ASSFQTGWREKLF
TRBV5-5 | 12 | ASSLAQGYTEAF
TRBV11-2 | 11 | ASSPSGVEKLF
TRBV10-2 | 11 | ASSPGPQETQY
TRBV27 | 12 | ASSPQESNYGYT
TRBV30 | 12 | AWSVGGQQETQY
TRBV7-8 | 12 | ASSYLLGTGELF
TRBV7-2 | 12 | ASSSTPGNTEAF
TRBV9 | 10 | ASSGSPYGYT
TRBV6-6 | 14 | ASSHSGTGGAGELF
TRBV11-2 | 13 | ASSLAGQGMWEQY
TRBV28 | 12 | ASSLSGQGYEQY
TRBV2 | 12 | ASSWDSASYEQY
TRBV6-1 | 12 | ASSEPGQSYEQY
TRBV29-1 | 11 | SVDWGDGTEAF
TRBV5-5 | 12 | ASSLMAGNQPQH
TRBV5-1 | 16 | ASHRLAGLGSSYNEQF
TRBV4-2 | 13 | ASSQAGASYNEQF
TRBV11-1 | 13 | ASSLAAGVSYEQY